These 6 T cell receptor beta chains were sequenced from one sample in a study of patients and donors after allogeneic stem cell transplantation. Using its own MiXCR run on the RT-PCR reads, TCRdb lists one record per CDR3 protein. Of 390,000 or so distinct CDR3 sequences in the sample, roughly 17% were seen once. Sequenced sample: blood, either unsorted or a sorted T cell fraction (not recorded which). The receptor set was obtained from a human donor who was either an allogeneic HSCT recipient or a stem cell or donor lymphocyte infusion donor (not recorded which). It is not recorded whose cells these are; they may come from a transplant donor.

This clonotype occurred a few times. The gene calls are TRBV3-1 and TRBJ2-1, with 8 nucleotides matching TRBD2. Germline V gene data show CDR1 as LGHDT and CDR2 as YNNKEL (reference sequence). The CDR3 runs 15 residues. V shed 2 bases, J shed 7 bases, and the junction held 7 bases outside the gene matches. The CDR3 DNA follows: TGTGCCAGCAGCCAACCGGGACTAGTTAATAATGAGCAGTTCTTC. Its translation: CASSQPGLVNNEQFF.

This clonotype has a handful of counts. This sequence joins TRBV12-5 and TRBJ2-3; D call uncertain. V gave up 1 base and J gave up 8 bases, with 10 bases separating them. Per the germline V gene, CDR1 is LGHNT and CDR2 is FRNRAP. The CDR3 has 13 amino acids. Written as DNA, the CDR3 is TGTGCTAGTGGTTTGGGGCTACCAAGTACGCAGTATTTT. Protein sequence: CASGLGLPSTQYF.

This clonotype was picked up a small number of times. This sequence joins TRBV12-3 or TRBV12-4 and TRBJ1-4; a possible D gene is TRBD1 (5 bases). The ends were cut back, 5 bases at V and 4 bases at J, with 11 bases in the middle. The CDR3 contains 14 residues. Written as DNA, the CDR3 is TGTGCCAGCAGTCCCCCAGGGAATAATGAAAAACTGTTTTTT. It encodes CASSPPGNNEKLFF.

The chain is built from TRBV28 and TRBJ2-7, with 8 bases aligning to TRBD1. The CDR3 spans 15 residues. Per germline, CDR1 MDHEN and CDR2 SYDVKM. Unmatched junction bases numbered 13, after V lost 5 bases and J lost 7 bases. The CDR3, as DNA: TGTGCCAGCAGTCCAGGGATGACAGGGGCTAGAGAGCAGTACTTC. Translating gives CASSPGMTGAREQYF.

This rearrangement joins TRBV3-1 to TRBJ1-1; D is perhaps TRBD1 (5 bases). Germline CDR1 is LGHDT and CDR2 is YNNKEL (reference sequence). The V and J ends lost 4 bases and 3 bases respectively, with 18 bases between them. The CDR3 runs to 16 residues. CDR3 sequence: CASSLRWPGTHTEAFF. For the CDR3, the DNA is TGTGCCAGCAGCCTTAGGTGGCCCGGGACGCACACTGAAGCTTTCTTT. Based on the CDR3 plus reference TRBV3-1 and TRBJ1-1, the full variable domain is DTAVSQTPKYLVTQMGNDKSIKCEQNLGHDTMYWYKQDSKKFLKIMFSYNNKELIINETVPNRFSPKSPDKAHLNLHINSLELGDSAVYFCASSLRWPGTHTEAFFGQGTRLTVV.

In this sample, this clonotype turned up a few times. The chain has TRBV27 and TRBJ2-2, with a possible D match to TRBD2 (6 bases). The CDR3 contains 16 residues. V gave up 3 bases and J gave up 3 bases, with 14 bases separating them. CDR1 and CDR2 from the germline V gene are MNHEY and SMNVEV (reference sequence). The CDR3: CASSFSGGPYTGELFF. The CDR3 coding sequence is TGTGCCAGCAGTTTCTCCGGAGGGCCCTACACCGGGGAGCTGTTTTTT.